Below, 21 T cell receptor beta chains from the same sample are listed, as sequenced in a study of CD4 T cells in relation to SARS-CoV-2 and coronaviruses. Repertoires were generated with immunoSEQ multiplex PCR, while TCRdb's copy carries only in-frame clones and drops some. Here the sample spans tens of thousands of clones, around 92% being singletons. Sample: naive CD4+ T cells from PBMCs. Subset denoted: naive CD4+ T cells isolated by negative enrichment. Receptors were obtained from an adult with COVID-19.

This rearrangement joins TRBV28 to TRBJ2-7; the D gene is possibly TRBD1 (6 bases). Germline CDR1 is MDHEN and CDR2 is SYDVKM. The CDR3 is 16 amino acids. V was cut by 7 bases and J by 5 bases, with 24 bases left in between. DNA of the CDR3: TGTGCCAGCATAAGCGCCGGGCCAGGGGTTCTCCACGAGCAGTACTTC. Encoded protein: CASISAGPGVLHEQYF.

The chain joins TRBV6-5 to TRBJ2-7; D ambiguous. The CDR3 covers 14 residues. Germline lookup yields CDR1 MNHEY and CDR2 SVGAGI. Trimming stripped 6 bases from V and 0 bases from J, with 12 bases between. The CDR3 bases are TGTGCCAGCAGCAACCTTGGACGCTCCTACGAGCAGTACTTC. As protein: CASSNLGRSYEQYF.

The chain couples TRBV9 to TRBJ2-5, with 14 bases lining up with TRBD2. CDR3 length: 18 amino acids. Trimming cost V 3 bases and J 2 bases; bases outside gene matches: 9. Germline CDR1 and CDR2: SGDLS and YYNGEE. Here the CDR3 reads CASSEGLAGEGRQETQYF. CDR3 nucleotides: TGTGCCAGCAGCGAGGGACTAGCGGGAGAAGGGAGACAAGAGACCCAGTACTTC.

The chain is built from TRBV7-8 and TRBJ2-2; 10 bases align to TRBD2. This CDR3 spans 15 amino acids. CDR1 and CDR2 (germline): SGHVS, FQNEAQ. Unmatched junction bases numbered 3, after V lost 2 bases and J lost 6 bases. CDR3 in amino acids: CASSLQAGGAGELFF. The CDR3 DNA is TGTGCCAGCAGCTTACAAGCGGGAGGGGCCGGGGAGCTGTTTTTT.

This chain uses TRBV28 with TRBJ2-4, with D possibly matching TRBD1 (6 bases). The CDR3 sequence is 14 residues long. V lost 5 bases and J 10 bases, leaving 18 bases between the germline ends. Germline CDR1 is MDHEN and CDR2 is SYDVKM. The CDR3 is CASSPPEPRGIQYF. The CDR3 DNA is TGTGCCAGCAGTCCTCCTGAACCGAGGGGGATTCAGTACTTC. The variable domain in full, completed from reference TRBV28 and TRBJ2-4, reads DVKVTQSSRYLVKRTGEKVFLECVQDMDHENMFWYRQDPGLGLRLIYFSYDVKMKEKGDIPEGYSVSREKKERFSLILESASTNQTSMYLCASSPPEPRGIQYFGAGTRLSVL.

The rearrangement links TRBV28 to TRBJ1-2; D is possibly TRBD1 (6 bases). The CDR3 runs 12 residues. The V end was cut by 4 bases, the J end by 8 bases, with 11 bases between. The germline V gene encodes CDR1 MDHEN and CDR2 SYDVKM. The chain's CDR3 is CASSSGTKGYTF. CDR3 DNA: TGTGCCAGCAGTTCCGGGACAAAAGGCTACACCTTC.

This chain links TRBV5-4 with TRBJ2-6; no clear D. The CDR3 runs to 14 residues. Germline V gene data show CDR1 as SGHNT and CDR2 as YYREEE (reference sequence). With 4 bases removed from V and 0 bases from J, the gap between germline ends came to 5 bases. The CDR3 is CASSDPSGANVLTF. In nucleotides, the CDR3 is TGTGCCAGCAGCGACCCCTCTGGGGCCAACGTCCTGACTTTC.

The chain has TRBV9 and TRBJ2-1; the match to TRBD1 covers 9 bases. CDR3 size: 16 residues. Germline V gene sequence: CDR1 SGDLS, CDR2 YYNGEE. Losses at the gene ends were 3 bases for V and 15 bases for J; bases not matched to a gene: 19. The CDR3 DNA reads TGTGCCAGCAGCGCCCCGGGACAGGGTTCGTCCCATCGGCGGTTCTTC. Translating it yields CASSAPGQGSSHRRFF.

This rearrangement joins TRBV6-5 to TRBJ1-1, with 7 nucleotides matching TRBD1. Per the germline V gene, CDR1 is MNHEY and CDR2 is SVGAGI. This CDR3 is 12 amino acids long. Trimming removed 0 bases from V and 12 bases from J; junction bases left unmatched: 4. The CDR3 protein is CASSYSGGASFF. The DNA for the CDR3 is TGTGCCAGCAGTTACTCAGGGGGCGCGTCTTTCTTT.

This chain uses TRBV5-1 with TRBJ1-2; D possibly corresponds to TRBD1 (5 bases). This CDR3 is built from 14 residues. Trimming pared 0 bases from V and 8 bases from J, leaving 14 bases between. Germline lookup yields CDR1 SGHRS and CDR2 YFSETQ. The CDR3 loop reads CASSLEAGSQGYTF. CDR3 nucleotides: TGCGCCAGCAGCTTGGAGGCAGGGTCGCAGGGCTACACCTTC. The full variable domain, in which reference TRBV5-1 and TRBJ1-2 provide the parts outside the CDR3, is KAGVTQTPRYLIKTRGQQVTLSCSPISGHRSVSWYQQTPGQGLQFLFEYFSETQRNKGNFPGRFSGRQFSNSRSEMNVSTLELGDSALYLCASSLEAGSQGYTFGSGTRLTVV.

The chain couples TRBV24-1 to TRBJ2-6; D gene uncertain. V lost 1 base, J lost 0 bases, and 9 bases lay in between. The germline V gene has CDR1 KGHDR and CDR2 SFDVKD. There are 17 residues in the CDR3. This chain's CDR3 is CATSDFGRTSGANVLTF. The CDR3 nucleotides are TGTGCCACCAGTGATTTCGGCAGGACCTCTGGGGCCAACGTCCTGACTTTC.

The chain couples TRBV10-3 to TRBJ2-2, with TRBD2 identical over 11 bases. Germline assignment: CDR1 ENHRY and CDR2 SYGVKD. The V segment lost 0 bases and the J segment 3 bases; nucleotides outside the gene matches: 6. The CDR3 is 18 residues long. The CDR3 spells CAISESTSGVPDTGELFF. The CDR3 nucleotides read TGTGCCATCAGTGAGTCGACTAGCGGGGTTCCGGACACCGGGGAGCTGTTTTTT.

Turning to this clone: Sequence at one end of the junction differs from germline and may be a read error. The V and J genes are TRBV2 and TRBJ2-7; D call uncertain. CDR1 is SNHLY and CDR2 is FYNNEI in the germline V gene. The CDR3 covers 13 residues. CDR3 sequence reads: CASTKTSETIEDF. The CDR3 DNA is TGTGCCAGCACCAAGACAAGCGAAACTATAGAGGACTTC.

The chain combines TRBV4-3 with TRBJ2-7; TRBD2 aligns across 10 bases. The V segment lost 6 bases and the J segment 4 bases; nucleotides outside the gene matches: 9. CDR3 length: 15 amino acids. The germline V gene encodes CDR1 LGHNA and CDR2 YSLEER. CDR3 in amino acids: CASSRNLAGVYEQYF. The CDR3 nucleotides are TGCGCCAGCAGTCGGAATCTAGCGGGGGTATACGAGCAGTACTTC.

The chain couples TRBV24-1 to TRBJ2-7; weak D call: TRBD1 (5 bases). The CDR3 is 15 residues long. Deletions cut 7 bases from V and 0 bases from J, with 15 bases between. Per the germline V gene, CDR1 is KGHDR and CDR2 is SFDVKD. CDR3 loop: CATSPATVRSYEQYF. The DNA for the CDR3 is TGTGCCACCAGCCCTGCGACAGTTCGCTCCTACGAGCAGTACTTC.

The chain employs TRBV6-5 and TRBJ1-2; no clear D gene. The CDR3 runs 15 residues. Germline V gives CDR1 MNHEY, CDR2 SVGAGI. V was cut by 0 bases and J by 1 base, with 9 bases left in between. CDR3 sequence: CASSYSGFINYGYTF. CDR3 in DNA: TGTGCCAGCAGTTACTCAGGGTTTATTAACTATGGCTACACCTTC.

This chain links TRBV28 with TRBJ2-1; 9 bases map to TRBD2. Germline V gene lookup returns CDR1 MDHEN and CDR2 SYDVKM. The CDR3 is 15 amino acids. Losses at the gene ends were 0 bases for V and 7 bases for J; bases not matched to a gene: 4. The CDR3 DNA follows: TGTGCCAGCAGTTTATGGGCTAGCGGGAAAAATGAGCAGTTCTTC. It codes for CASSLWASGKNEQFF.

The chain has TRBV15 and TRBJ2-1; D remains unclear. CDR1 is LNHNV, CDR2 YYDKDF, per germline (reference sequence). This CDR3 region has 12 residues. The V end lost 1 base, the J end lost 6 bases, and 4 bases lay between the germline ends. The CDR3 reads CATSRGSNEQFF. The CDR3 nucleotides read TGTGCCACCAGCAGAGGAAGCAATGAGCAGTTCTTC.

The chain employs TRBV7-8 and TRBJ2-3, with D tentatively TRBD1 (5 bases). CDR1 and CDR2 (germline): SGHVS, FQNEAQ. The CDR3 length is 14 residues. V lost 8 bases and J 1 base, leaving 13 bases between the germline ends. The CDR3 DNA is TGTGCCAGCCAGACCCAAGGGGGCACAGATACGCAGTATTTT. It is translated as CASQTQGGTDTQYF.

The V call is TRBV2, the J call TRBJ2-7, with TRBD2 matching 7 bases. This CDR3 has 15 amino acids. Germline lookup yields CDR1 SNHLY and CDR2 FYNNEI. V lost 2 bases, J lost 4 bases, and 8 bases stayed unmatched. DNA for the CDR3: TGTGCCAGCAGTGAAACTCGAGCGGGGAAGTACGAGCAGTACTTC. This codes for CASSETRAGKYEQYF.

The V call is TRBV11-2, the J call TRBJ1-1, with D unresolved. V shed 6 bases and J shed 7 bases, with 18 bases lying between them. There are 14 residues in the CDR3. In germline, CDR1 is SGHAT, CDR2 FQNNGV. CDR3 DNA: TGTGCCAGCAGACCCCTCCTTAAACCGCTTGAAGCTTTCTTT. Translation: CASRPLLKPLEAFF. Combining the CDR3 with reference TRBV11-2 and TRBJ1-1 gives the whole variable domain EAGVAQSPRYKIIEKRQSVAFWCNPISGHATLYWYQQILGQGPKLLIQFQNNGVVDDSQLPKDRFSAERLKGVDSTLKIQPAKLEDSAVYLCASRPLLKPLEAFFGQGTRLTVV.